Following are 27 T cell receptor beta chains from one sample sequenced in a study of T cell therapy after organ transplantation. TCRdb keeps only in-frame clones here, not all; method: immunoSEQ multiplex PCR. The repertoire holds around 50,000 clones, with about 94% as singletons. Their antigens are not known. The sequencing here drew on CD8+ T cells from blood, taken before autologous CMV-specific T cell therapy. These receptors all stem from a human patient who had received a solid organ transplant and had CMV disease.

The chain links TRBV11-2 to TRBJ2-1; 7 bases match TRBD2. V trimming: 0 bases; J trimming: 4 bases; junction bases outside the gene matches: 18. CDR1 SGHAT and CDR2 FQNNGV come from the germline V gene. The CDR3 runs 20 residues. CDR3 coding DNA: TGTGCCAGCAGCTTAGAAGGGGCGCCGGAGGGAGGGGTAATTTACAATGAGCAGTTCTTC. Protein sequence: CASSLEGAPEGGVIYNEQFF.

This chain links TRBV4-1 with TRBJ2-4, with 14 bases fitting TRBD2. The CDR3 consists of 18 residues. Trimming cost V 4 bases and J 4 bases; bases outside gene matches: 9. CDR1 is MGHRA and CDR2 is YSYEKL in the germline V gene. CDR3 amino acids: CASSLKGTSGSAKNIQYF. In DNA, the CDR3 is TGCGCCAGCAGCCTCAAGGGGACTAGCGGGAGTGCAAAAAACATTCAGTACTTC.

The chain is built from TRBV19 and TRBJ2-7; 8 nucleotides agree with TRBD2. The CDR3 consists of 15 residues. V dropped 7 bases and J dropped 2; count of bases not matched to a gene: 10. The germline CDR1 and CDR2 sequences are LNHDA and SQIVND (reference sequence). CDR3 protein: CASTARSGGAYEQYF. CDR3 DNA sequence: TGTGCCAGTACCGCTAGGTCGGGAGGGGCCTACGAGCAGTACTTC.

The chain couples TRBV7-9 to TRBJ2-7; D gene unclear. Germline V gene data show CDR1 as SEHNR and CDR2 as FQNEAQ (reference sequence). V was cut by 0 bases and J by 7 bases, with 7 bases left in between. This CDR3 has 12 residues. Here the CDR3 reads CASSLAGPEQYF. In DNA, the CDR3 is TGTGCCAGCAGCTTAGCGGGTCCAGAGCAGTACTTC.

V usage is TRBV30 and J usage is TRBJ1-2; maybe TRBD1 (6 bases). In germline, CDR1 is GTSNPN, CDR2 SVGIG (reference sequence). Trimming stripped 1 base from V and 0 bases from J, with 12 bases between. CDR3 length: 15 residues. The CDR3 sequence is CAWSDGQPANYGYTF. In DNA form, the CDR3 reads TGTGCCTGGAGTGACGGACAGCCAGCTAACTATGGCTACACCTTC.

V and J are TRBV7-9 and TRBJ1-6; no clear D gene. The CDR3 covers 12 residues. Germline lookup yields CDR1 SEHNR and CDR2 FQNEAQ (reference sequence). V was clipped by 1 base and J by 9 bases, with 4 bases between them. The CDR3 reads CASSLDGSPLHF. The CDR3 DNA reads TGTGCCAGCAGCTTAGATGGTTCACCCCTCCACTTT.

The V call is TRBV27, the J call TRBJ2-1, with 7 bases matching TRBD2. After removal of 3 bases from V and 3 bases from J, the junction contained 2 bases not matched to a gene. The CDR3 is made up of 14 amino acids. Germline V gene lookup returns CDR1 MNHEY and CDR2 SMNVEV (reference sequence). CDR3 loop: CASSLRDYYNEQFF. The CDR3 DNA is TGTGCCAGCAGTTTGCGGGACTACTACAATGAGCAGTTCTTC.

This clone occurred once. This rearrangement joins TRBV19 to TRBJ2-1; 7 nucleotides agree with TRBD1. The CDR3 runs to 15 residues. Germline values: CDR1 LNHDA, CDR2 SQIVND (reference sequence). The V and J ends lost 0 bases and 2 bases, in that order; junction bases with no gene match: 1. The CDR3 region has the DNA TGTGCCAGTAGTATAGACAGGGGGACCTACAATGAGCAGTTCTTC. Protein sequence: CASSIDRGTYNEQFF.

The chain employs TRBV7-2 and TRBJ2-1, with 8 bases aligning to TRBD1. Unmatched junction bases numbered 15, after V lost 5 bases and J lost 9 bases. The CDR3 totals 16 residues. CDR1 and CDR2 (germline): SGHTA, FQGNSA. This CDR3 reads CASSLGSGGSIVEQFF. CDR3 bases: TGTGCCAGCAGCCTTGGATCAGGGGGCTCGATTGTTGAGCAGTTCTTC. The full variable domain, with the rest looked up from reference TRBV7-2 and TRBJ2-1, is GAGVSQSPSNKVTEKGKDVELRCDPISGHTALYWYRQSLGQGLEFLIYFQGNSAPDKSGLPSDRFSAERTGGSVSTLTIQRTQQEDSAVYLCASSLGSGGSIVEQFFGPGTRLTVL.

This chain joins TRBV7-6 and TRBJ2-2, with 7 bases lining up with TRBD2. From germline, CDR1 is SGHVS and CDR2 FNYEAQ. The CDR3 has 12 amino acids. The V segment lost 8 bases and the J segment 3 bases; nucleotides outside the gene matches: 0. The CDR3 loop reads CASGGDTGELFF. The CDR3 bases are TGTGCCAGCGGGGGGGACACCGGGGAGCTGTTTTTT.

The DNA of the CDR3 is TGTGCCAGCAGTTTGGCAGGATATAGCAATCAGCCCCAGCATTTT. Residues: CASSLAGYSNQPQHF. The chain uses TRBV6-5 and TRBJ1-5; unclear D gene. There are 15 residues in the CDR3. From germline, CDR1 is MNHEY and CDR2 SVGAGI. V lost 4 bases to trimming and J lost 0 bases, with 10 bases between them.

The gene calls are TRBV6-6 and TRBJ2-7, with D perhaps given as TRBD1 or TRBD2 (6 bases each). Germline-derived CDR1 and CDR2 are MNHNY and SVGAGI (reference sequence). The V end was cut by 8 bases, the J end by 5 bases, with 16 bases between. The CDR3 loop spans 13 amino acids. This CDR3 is CASGFEGGDEQYF. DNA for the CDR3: TGTGCCAGCGGATTCGAGGGGGGCGACGAGCAGTACTTC.

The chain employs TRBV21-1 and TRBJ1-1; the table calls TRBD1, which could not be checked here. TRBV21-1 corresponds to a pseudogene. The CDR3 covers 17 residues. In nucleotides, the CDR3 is TGTGCCAGCACATCGGACAGGGGGCCTATTATGAACACTGAAGCTTTCTTT. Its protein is CASTSDRGPIMNTEAFF.

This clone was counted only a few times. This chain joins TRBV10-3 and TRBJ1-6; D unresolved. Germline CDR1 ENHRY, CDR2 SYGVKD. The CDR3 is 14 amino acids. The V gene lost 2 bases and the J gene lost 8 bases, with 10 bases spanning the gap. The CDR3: CAISETAGYSPLHF. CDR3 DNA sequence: TGTGCCATCAGTGAGACAGCCGGCTATTCACCCCTCCACTTT.

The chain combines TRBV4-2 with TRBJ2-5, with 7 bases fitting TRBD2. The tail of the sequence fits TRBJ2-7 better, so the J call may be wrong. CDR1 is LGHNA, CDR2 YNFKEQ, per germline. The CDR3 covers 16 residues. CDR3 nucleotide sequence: TGTGCCAGCAGCCAAGAAAGCGGGACCTACTCCTACGAGCAGTACTTC. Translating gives CASSQESGTYSYEQYF.

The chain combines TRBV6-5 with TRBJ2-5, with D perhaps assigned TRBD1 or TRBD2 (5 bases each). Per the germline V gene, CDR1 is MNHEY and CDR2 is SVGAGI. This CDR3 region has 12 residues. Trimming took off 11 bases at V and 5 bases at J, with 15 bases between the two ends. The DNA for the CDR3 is TGTGCCGGGGGTCCAGCTCGGGAGACCCAGTACTTC. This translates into CAGGPARETQYF.

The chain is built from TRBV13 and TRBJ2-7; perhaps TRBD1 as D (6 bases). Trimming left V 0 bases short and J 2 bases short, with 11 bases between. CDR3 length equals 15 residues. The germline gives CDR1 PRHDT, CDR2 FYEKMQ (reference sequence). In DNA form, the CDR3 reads TGTGCCAGCAGCTTAGGCGGGACAAATACCTACGAGCAGTACTTC. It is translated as CASSLGGTNTYEQYF.

The CDR3 reads CASSYGGSTGELFF. CDR3 nucleotide sequence: TGTGCCAGCAGTTACGGCGGGAGCACCGGGGAGCTGTTTTTT. The chain combines TRBV6-6 with TRBJ2-2, with 7 nucleotides matching TRBD2. Per the germline V gene, CDR1 is MNHNY and CDR2 is SVGAGI (reference sequence). Losses at the gene ends were 2 bases for V and 4 bases for J; bases not matched to a gene: 1. The CDR3 length is 14 residues.

The CDR3 region is CASRSNQPQHF. The CDR3 DNA follows: TGTGCCAGCAGATCTAATCAGCCCCAGCATTTT. The chain has TRBV11-2 and TRBJ1-5; no definite D call. The germline V gene has CDR1 SGHAT and CDR2 FQNNGV. The CDR3 extends over 11 amino acids. The V gene lost 6 bases and the J gene lost 4 bases, with 4 bases spanning the gap.

The CDR3 DNA reads as TGTGCCATCAGCCTCCAGGGAGCCGAGGGGTTCTTC. Translation gives CAISLQGAEGFF. The V call is TRBV10-3, the J call TRBJ2-1; D might be TRBD1 or TRBD2, each matching 5 bases. This CDR3 is 12 amino acids long. Trimming left V 6 bases short and J 15 bases short, with 18 bases between. Germline CDR1 reads ENHRY; CDR2 reads SYGVKD.

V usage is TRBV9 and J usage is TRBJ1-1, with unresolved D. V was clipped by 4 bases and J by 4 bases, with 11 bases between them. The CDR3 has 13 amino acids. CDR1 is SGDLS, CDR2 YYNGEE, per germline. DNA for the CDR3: TGTGCCAGCAGCCCCGAGGCCTCCACTGAAGCTTTCTTT. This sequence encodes CASSPEASTEAFF.

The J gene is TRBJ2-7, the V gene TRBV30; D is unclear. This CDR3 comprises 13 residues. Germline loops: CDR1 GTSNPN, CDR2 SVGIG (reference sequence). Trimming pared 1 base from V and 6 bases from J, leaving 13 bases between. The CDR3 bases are TGTGCCTGGAGTGAGGTGCTAGGGTCCGAGCAGTACTTC. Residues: CAWSEVLGSEQYF.

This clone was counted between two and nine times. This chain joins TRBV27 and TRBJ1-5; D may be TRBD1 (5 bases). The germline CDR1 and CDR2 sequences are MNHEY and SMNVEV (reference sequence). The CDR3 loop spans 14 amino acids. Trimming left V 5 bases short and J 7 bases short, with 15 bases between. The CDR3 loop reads CASSVGAQGQPQHF. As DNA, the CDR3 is TGTGCCAGCAGTGTAGGGGCTCAAGGGCAGCCCCAGCATTTT.

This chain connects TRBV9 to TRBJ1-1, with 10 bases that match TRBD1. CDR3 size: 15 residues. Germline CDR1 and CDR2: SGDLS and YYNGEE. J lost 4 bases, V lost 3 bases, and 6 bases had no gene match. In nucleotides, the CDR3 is TGTGCCAGCAGCGGAAGGGACAGGGGTATCACTGAAGCTTTCTTT. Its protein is CASSGRDRGITEAFF.

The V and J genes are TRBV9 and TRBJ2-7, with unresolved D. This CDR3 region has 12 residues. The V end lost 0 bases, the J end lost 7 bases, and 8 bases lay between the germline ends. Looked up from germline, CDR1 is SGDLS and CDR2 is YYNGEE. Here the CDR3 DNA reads TGTGCCAGCAGCGTAGGGGGTAATGAGCAGTACTTC. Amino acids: CASSVGGNEQYF. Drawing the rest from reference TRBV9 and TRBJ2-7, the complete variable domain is DSGVTQTPKHLITATGQRVTLRCSPRSGDLSVYWYQQSLDQGLQFLIQYYNGEERAKGNILERFSAQQFPDLHSELNLSSLELGDSALYFCASSVGGNEQYFGPGTRLTVT.

CDR3 in amino acids: CASSGRTLVGEKLFF. The CDR3 nucleotides read TGTGCCAGTAGTGGGAGGACCTTAGTCGGGGAAAAACTGTTTTTT. V is TRBV19 and J is TRBJ1-4, with D unresolved. CDR3 length: 15 amino acids. V lost 5 bases and J 8 bases, leaving 18 bases between the germline ends. Germline-derived CDR1 and CDR2 are LNHDA and SQIVND (reference sequence).

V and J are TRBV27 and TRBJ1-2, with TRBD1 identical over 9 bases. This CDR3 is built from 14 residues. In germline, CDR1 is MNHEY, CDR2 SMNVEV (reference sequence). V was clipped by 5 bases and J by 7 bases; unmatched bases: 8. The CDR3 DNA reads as TGTGCCAGCAGTCCAGGACAGGGGTTTCTTGGCTACACCTTC. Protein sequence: CASSPGQGFLGYTF.